This is a list of T cell receptor beta chains from one sample in a study of blood T cell repertoires in COVID-19. Profiled with immunoSEQ multiplex PCR; TCRdb holds only in-frame clones, not every one. The data contain around 390,000 clones, about 87% of them singletons. The sample comprised PBMCs or T cells enriched from blood (not recorded which). All receptors derive from a woman in her fifties or sixties who had recovered from COVID-19. Each CDR3 is given with its conserved first and last residue. Fields, in order: V gene, D gene, CDR3 length, clone size, J gene, CDR3 protein, CDR3 DNA. A D gene is named only where the DNA matches it firmly. Clone size appears in some rows only: once, few, many, or a class for an expanded clone.

>TRBV6-5|-|14|-|TRBJ1-2
CASRVGQTDYGYTF
TGTGCCAGCAGGGTTGGACAGACCGATTATGGCTACACCTTC
>TRBV19|TRBD2|12|few|TRBJ2-1
CATEQPAGGQFF
TGTGCCACCGAGCAACCAGCGGGGGGGCAGTTCTTC
>TRBV14|TRBD1|17|few|TRBJ2-5
CASSPEGTELIMETQYF
TGTGCCAGCAGCCCGGAAGGGACAGAACTGATAATGGAGACCCAGTACTTC
>TRBV28|TRBD2|15|few|TRBJ2-4
CASSPGGLAGNIQYF
TGTGCCAGCAGTCCAGGAGGACTAGCGGGAAACATTCAGTACTTC
>TRBV30|TRBD1|20|-|TRBJ2-1
CAWRAGTGGYLLSSYNEQFF
TGTGCCTGGAGGGCCGGGACAGGGGGTTACCTACTCAGCTCCTACAATGAGCAGTTCTTC
>TRBV25-1|-|13|few|TRBJ2-2
CASSESGSGELFF
TGTGCCAGCAGTGAATCGGGATCCGGGGAGCTGTTTTTT
>TRBV5-8|-|17|few|TRBJ1-1
CASSPRVGTLGNTEAFF
TGTGCCAGCAGCCCGAGGGTGGGTACGCTTGGGAACACTGAAGCTTTCTTT
>TRBV9|-|13|-|TRBJ2-7
CASSVEAQGGQYF
TGTGCCAGCAGCGTAGAGGCCCAGGGAGGGCAGTACTTC
>TRBV5-1|TRBD1|14|-|TRBJ2-3
CASMATGNTDTQYF
TGCGCCAGCATGGCGACAGGGAACACAGATACGCAGTATTTT
>TRBV2|-|15|-|TRBJ2-3
CASRTSRGGADTQYF
TGTGCCAGCAGGACCTCGAGGGGAGGTGCAGATACGCAGTATTTT
>TRBV28|-|16|-|TRBJ1-2
CASSPKGRGSNYGYTF
TGTGCCAGCAGTCCCAAAGGCAGGGGTAGTAACTATGGCTACACCTTC
>TRBV28|TRBD1|16|-|TRBJ2-7
CASRGTGRGGSYEQYF
TGTGCCAGCAGGGGGACAGGGAGAGGGGGGAGCTACGAGCAGTACTTC
>TRBV27|TRBD1|18|-|TRBJ1-6
CASSFILVPGQQTSPLHF
TGTGCCAGCAGTTTTATCCTCGTTCCGGGACAGCAAACTTCACCCCTCCACTTT
>TRBV4-2|-|14|-|TRBJ1-1
CASSQAFKNTEAFF
TGTGCCAGCAGCCAGGCCTTTAAGAACACTGAAGCTTTCTTT
>TRBV3-1/TRBV3-2|TRBD2|16|-|TRBJ2-5
CASSQAGAGGHETQYF
TGTGCCAGCAGCCAAGCTGGAGCGGGGGGGCATGAGACCCAGTACTTC
>TRBV7-2|TRBD2|16|few|TRBJ2-1
CASSLGGVAGGPGQFF
TGTGCCAGCAGCTTAGGTGGGGTAGCGGGGGGGCCAGGGCAGTTCTTC
>TRBV5-8|-|15|-|TRBJ1-3
CASSSSGGSGNTIYF
TGTGCCAGCAGCTCAAGCGGGGGATCTGGAAACACCATATATTTT
>TRBV6-5|TRBD2|14|-|TRBJ2-7
CASSYSGLAYEQYF
TGTGCCAGCAGTTACTCGGGACTAGCCTACGAGCAGTACTTC
>TRBV10-3|TRBD2|17|-|TRBJ2-7
CATWGGGIHRGDYEQYF
TGTGCGACTTGGGGCGGGGGGATCCACCGAGGTGACTACGAGCAGTACTTC
>TRBV5-1|TRBD1|15|-|TRBJ2-7
CASSLAGTGSYEQYF
TGCGCCAGCAGCTTGGCCGGGACAGGGTCCTACGAGCAGTACTTC
>TRBV28|TRBD1|12|-|TRBJ2-1
CASSGRTGKQFF
TGTGCCAGCAGCGGCCGGACAGGGAAGCAGTTCTTC
>TRBV4-1|-|17|-|TRBJ1-4
CASSQDGWGGATEKLFF
TGCGCCAGCAGCCAAGATGGTTGGGGGGGCGCGACCGAAAAACTGTTTTTT
>TRBV28|-|16|-|TRBJ1-3
CASSSRHLSSGNTIYF
TGTGCCAGCAGTTCAAGACACTTGAGCTCTGGAAACACCATATATTTT
>TRBV6-4|-|14|-|TRBJ2-2
CASSRTGSTGELFF
TGTGCCAGCAGTAGAACAGGGAGCACCGGGGAGCTGTTTTTT
>TRBV25-1|-|15|-|TRBJ2-5
CASSSRTSGRETQYF
TGTGCCAGCTCCTCCCGGACATCAGGGCGAGAGACCCAGTACTTC
>TRBV20-1|TRBD2|16|-|TRBJ2-7
CSASLVQRGGLGEQYF
TGCAGTGCTAGTTTGGTCCAGCGGGGGGGCCTTGGGGAGCAGTACTTC
>TRBV7-2|TRBD2|14|-|TRBJ2-7
CASSPQRGAYEQYF
TGTGCCAGCAGCCCTCAGCGGGGGGCCTACGAGCAGTACTTC